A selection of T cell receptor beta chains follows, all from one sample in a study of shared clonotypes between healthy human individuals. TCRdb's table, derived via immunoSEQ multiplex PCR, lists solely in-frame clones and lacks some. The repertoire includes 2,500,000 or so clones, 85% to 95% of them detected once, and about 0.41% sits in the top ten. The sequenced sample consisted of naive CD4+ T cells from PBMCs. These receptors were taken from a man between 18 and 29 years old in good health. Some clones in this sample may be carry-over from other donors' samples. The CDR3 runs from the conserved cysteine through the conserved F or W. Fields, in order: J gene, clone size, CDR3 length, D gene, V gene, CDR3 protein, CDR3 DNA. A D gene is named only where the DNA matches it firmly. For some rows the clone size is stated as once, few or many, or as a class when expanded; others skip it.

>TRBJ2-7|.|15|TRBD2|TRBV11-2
CASSLGLAEFNEQYF
TGTGCCAGCAGCTTAGGCCTAGCGGAATTCAACGAGCAGTACTTC
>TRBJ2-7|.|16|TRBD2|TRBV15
CATSRDQASGINEQYF
TGTGCCACCAGCAGAGATCAGGCTAGCGGGATCAACGAGCAGTACTTC
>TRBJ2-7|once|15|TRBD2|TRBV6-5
CASSYYSGDSYEQYF
TGTGCCAGCAGTTATTATAGCGGGGATTCCTACGAGCAGTACTTC
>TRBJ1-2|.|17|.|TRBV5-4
CASSLKSATGLSYGYTF
TGTGCCAGCAGCTTGAAAAGTGCAACAGGTCTTAGCTATGGCTACACCTTC
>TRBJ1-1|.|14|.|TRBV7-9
CASSRTGVNTEAFF
TGTGCCAGCAGCCGAACGGGGGTGAACACTGAAGCTTTCTTT
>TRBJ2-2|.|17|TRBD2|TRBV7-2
CASSPDGLAGGVGELFF
TGTGCCAGCAGCCCCGACGGGCTAGCGGGCGGGGTCGGGGAGCTGTTTTTT
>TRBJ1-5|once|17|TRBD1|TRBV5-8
CASSLLQGALGNQPQHF
TGTGCCAGCAGCTTGCTACAGGGGGCCTTGGGCAATCAGCCCCAGCATTTT
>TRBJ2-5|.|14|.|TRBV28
CASIGGELGETQYF
TGTGCCAGCATCGGAGGAGAATTGGGAGAGACCCAGTACTTC
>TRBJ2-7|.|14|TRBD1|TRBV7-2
CASSLRDRSYEQYF
TGTGCCAGCAGCTTAAGGGACAGGTCCTACGAGCAGTACTTC
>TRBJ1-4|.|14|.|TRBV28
CASRPKSRNEKLFF
TGTGCCAGCAGACCCAAAAGTAGAAATGAAAAACTGTTTTTT
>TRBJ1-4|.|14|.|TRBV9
CASSVQGTGEKLFF
TGTGCCAGCAGCGTACAGGGGACCGGTGAAAAACTGTTTTTT
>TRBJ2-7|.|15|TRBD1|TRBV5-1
CASSDPRQGAYEQYF
TGCGCCAGCAGCGACCCGAGACAGGGGGCCTACGAGCAGTACTTC
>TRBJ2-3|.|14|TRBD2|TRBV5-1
CASRLAASTDTQYF
TGCGCCAGCCGACTAGCGGCTAGCACAGATACGCAGTATTTT
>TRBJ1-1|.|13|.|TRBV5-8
CASSFGPNTEAFF
TGTGCCAGCAGCTTTGGACCGAACACTGAAGCTTTCTTT
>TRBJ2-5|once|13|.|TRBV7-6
CASSQALGETQYF
TGTGCCAGCAGCCAGGCGCTCGGAGAGACCCAGTACTTC
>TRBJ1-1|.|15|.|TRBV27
CASRELGGWNTEAFF
TGTGCCAGCAGGGAATTGGGGGGTTGGAACACTGAAGCTTTCTTT
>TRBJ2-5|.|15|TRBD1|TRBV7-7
CASSPGTGGVETQYF
TGTGCCAGCAGCCCCGGGACAGGGGGCGTAGAGACCCAGTACTTC
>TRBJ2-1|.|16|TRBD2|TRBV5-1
CASSLVAGVVYNEQFF
TGCGCCAGCAGCTTGGTAGCGGGAGTCGTTTACAATGAGCAGTTCTTC
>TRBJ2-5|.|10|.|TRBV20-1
CSLLEETQYF
TGCAGCCTTCTCGAGGAGACCCAGTACTTC
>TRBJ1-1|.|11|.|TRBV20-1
CSAAGGTEAFF
TGCAGTGCGGCCGGAGGGACTGAAGCTTTCTTT
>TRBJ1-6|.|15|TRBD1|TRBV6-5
CASSRRTGDNSPLHF
TGTGCCAGCAGTCGGCGGACAGGGGATAATTCACCCCTCCACTTT
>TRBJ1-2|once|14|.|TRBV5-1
CASSLEDLSHGYTF
TGCGCCAGCAGCTTGGAGGACCTCTCCCATGGCTACACCTTC
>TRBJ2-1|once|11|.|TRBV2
CASRTSEGGFF
TGTGCCAGCAGAACTAGCGAGGGGGGATTCTTC
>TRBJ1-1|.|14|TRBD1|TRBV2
CASSITGGLSEAFF
TGTGCCAGCAGCATCACAGGGGGCCTGTCTGAAGCTTTCTTT
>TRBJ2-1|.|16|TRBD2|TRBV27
CASSFLSGRRHNEQFF
TGTGCCAGCAGTTTCCTTAGCGGGAGGCGTCACAATGAGCAGTTCTTC
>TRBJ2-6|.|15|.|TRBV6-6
CASISGVSGANVLTF
TGTGCCAGCATTTCGGGGGTGTCTGGGGCCAACGTCCTGACTTTC
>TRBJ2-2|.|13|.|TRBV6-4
CASPRVGTGELFF
TGTGCCAGTCCCCGGGTAGGCACCGGGGAGCTGTTTTTT
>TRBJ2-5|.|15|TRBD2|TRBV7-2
CASSLGASGSETQYF
TGTGCCAGCAGCCTTGGGGCTAGCGGGTCAGAGACCCAGTACTTC
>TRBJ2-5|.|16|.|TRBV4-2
CASSPHPQTTEETQYF
TGTGCCAGCAGCCCTCACCCTCAAACAACAGAAGAGACCCAGTACTTC
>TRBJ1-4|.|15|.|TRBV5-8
CASSRSALTNEKLFF
TGTGCCAGCTCCCGGTCGGCTTTGACTAATGAAAAACTGTTTTTT
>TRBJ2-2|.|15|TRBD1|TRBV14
CASSQLTGSAGELFF
TGTGCCAGCAGCCAACTGACAGGGAGCGCCGGGGAGCTGTTTTTT
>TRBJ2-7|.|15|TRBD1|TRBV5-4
CASSDRDRVTYEQYF
TGTGCCAGCAGCGACCGGGACAGGGTAACCTACGAGCAGTACTTC
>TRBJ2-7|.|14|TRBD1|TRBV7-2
CASSHGQGFYEQYF
TGTGCCAGCAGCCACGGACAGGGGTTCTACGAGCAGTACTTC
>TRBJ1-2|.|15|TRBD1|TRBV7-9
CASSPQQGVGYGYTF
TGTGCCAGCAGCCCCCAACAGGGGGTCGGCTATGGCTACACCTTC